The clone carrying this TCR beta chain was seen more than once but under ten times. The sample originates from a study of blood T cell repertoires in COVID-19. Study-level background: COVID-19 samples, acute and convalescent, were from the United States, Italy and Spain. Nucleic acid was either cDNA or gDNA, and it came from T cells, B-cell-depleted T cells, or PBMCs.

Trimming took 2 bases from V and 9 from J; bases not matched to a gene: 4. The V gene's germline CDR1 is SGHTA and CDR2 FQGNSA. The CDR3 is made up of 12 amino acids. Here immunoSEQ multiplex PCR was the method, and the copy in TCRdb shows in-frame clones only, minus some. The table includes 150,000 to 200,000 clones, 80% to 90% detected once. Source material: peripheral blood. V is TRBV7-2 and J is TRBJ2-7, with 7 nucleotides matching TRBD1. The receptor was derived from a woman in her 70s who had recovered from COVID-19. CDR3 nucleotide sequence: TGTGCCAGCAGCTTATGGGACAGCGGGCAGTACTTC. Translation: CASSLWDSGQYF.